These T cell receptor beta chains were read from a single sample in a study of T cell responses to AZD1222 COVID-19 vaccine. Only in-frame clones appear in the TCRdb table, and some are missing; sequencing was by immunoSEQ multiplex PCR. Among around 180,000 clones listed, around 93% were seen once. The input for sequencing was peripheral blood, taken on day 0 of AZD1222 vaccination. The receptor set was obtained from an adult in good health. CDR3s include the opening cysteine and the closing phenylalanine or tryptophan. The D gene is left open where the match is weak. Clone sizes are given selectively: once, few, many, or a class where the clone is expanded.

CDR3aa,CDR3nt,d_gene,abundance,j_gene,v_gene
CASSDRVMNTEAFF,TGTGCCAGCAGTGACCGGGTCATGAACACTGAAGCTTTCTTT,.,.,TRBJ1-1,TRBV2
CSVLSGRSTGELFF,TGCAGCGTCCTTAGCGGGAGGTCGACCGGGGAGCTGTTTTTT,TRBD2,.,TRBJ2-2,TRBV29-1
CASVPALQGNQPQHF,TGTGCCAGTGTCCCGGCTTTGCAGGGCAATCAGCCCCAGCATTTT,.,.,TRBJ1-5,TRBV19
CASSRGWTDEAFF,TGTGCCAGTAGCCGTGGATGGACGGATGAAGCTTTCTTT,.,once,TRBJ1-1,TRBV19
CASSLAGGQPQHF,TGTGCCAGCAGCTTAGCCGGGGGTCAGCCCCAGCATTTT,.,.,TRBJ1-5,TRBV7-8
CASSQEVGTAKGGDTEAFF,TGCGCCAGCAGCCAAGAAGTGGGGACAGCTAAAGGGGGTGACACTGAAGCTTTCTTT,TRBD1,.,TRBJ1-1,TRBV4-1
CAWSPGQGKLWVTNEKLFF,TGTGCCTGGAGCCCTGGACAGGGGAAGTTGTGGGTAACTAATGAAAAACTGTTTTTT,TRBD1,few,TRBJ1-4,TRBV30
CASSSPGQGQPQHF,TGTGCCAGCAGCTCCCCGGGACAGGGTCAGCCCCAGCATTTT,TRBD1,.,TRBJ1-5,TRBV5-5
CATQDRYTEAFF,TGTGCCACCCAAGACAGATACACTGAAGCTTTCTTT,.,.,TRBJ1-1,TRBV15
CASSIRMDSSYTF,TGCGCCAGCAGCATACGGATGGACTCGAGCTACACCTTC,.,.,TRBJ1-2,TRBV5-1
CASSYGREGTYEQYF,TGTGCCAGCAGTTACGGCCGGGAGGGAACCTACGAGCAGTACTTC,TRBD2,.,TRBJ2-7,TRBV6-5
CASSSPGGRGYEQYF,TGTGCCAGCAGCTCCCCTGGCGGGAGAGGATACGAGCAGTACTTC,TRBD2,.,TRBJ2-7,TRBV28
CASSLGAPGLAQETQYF,TGTGCCAGCAGCTTAGGGGCCCCGGGACTAGCCCAAGAGACCCAGTACTTC,TRBD2,.,TRBJ2-5,TRBV13
CASSRTRGNEQFF,TGTGCCAGCAGCAGGACCCGCGGCAATGAGCAGTTCTTC,.,.,TRBJ2-1,TRBV11-3
CASSVRDGDTEAFF,TGTGCCAGCAGTGTTCGGGATGGGGACACTGAAGCTTTCTTT,.,.,TRBJ1-1,TRBV2
CASSLMASGFQETQYF,TGTGCCAGCAGCTTGATGGCTAGCGGTTTCCAAGAGACCCAGTACTTC,TRBD2,.,TRBJ2-5,TRBV7-2
CASSPHTGGNSPLHF,TGTGCCAGCAGCCCCCACACAGGGGGGAATTCACCCCTCCACTTT,TRBD1,.,TRBJ1-6,TRBV4-2
CAWSVGQGATNEKLFF,TGTGCCTGGAGTGTAGGACAGGGAGCAACTAATGAAAAACTGTTTTTT,TRBD1,once,TRBJ1-4,TRBV30
CAISAGRGQGTEAFF,TGTGCCATCAGTGCGGGGCGGGGGCAGGGGACTGAAGCTTTCTTT,.,few,TRBJ1-1,TRBV10-3
CASSLPDKGSSGSSSYNEQFF,TGTGCCAGCAGCTTACCCGATAAAGGCAGTAGCGGTAGCAGCTCCTACAATGAGCAGTTCTTC,.,.,TRBJ2-1,TRBV7-3
CASSPSGIEKGGYTF,TGTGCCAGCTCACCGTCCGGGATCGAAAAGGGCGGCTACACCTTC,.,.,TRBJ1-2,TRBV18
CASRASPYEQYF,TGTGCCAGCAGGGCCTCCCCCTACGAGCAGTACTTC,.,.,TRBJ2-7,TRBV28
CAWARWQLNSPLHF,TGTGCCTGGGCGAGGTGGCAGTTAAATTCACCCCTCCACTTT,.,few,TRBJ1-6,TRBV30